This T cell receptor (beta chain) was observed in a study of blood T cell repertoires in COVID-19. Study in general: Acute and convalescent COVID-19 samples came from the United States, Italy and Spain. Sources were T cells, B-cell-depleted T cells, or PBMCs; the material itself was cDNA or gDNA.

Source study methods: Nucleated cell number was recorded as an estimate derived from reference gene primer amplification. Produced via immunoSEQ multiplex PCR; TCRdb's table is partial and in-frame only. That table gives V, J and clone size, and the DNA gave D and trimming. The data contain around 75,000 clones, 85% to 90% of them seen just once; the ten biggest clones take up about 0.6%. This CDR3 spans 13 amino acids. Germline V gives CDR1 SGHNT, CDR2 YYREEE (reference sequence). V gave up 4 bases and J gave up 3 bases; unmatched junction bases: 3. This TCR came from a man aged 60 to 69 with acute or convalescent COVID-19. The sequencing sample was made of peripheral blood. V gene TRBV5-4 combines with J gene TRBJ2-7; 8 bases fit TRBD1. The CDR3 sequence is CASSRTGNYEQYF. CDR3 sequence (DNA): TGTGCCAGCAGCAGGACAGGGAACTACGAGCAGTACTTC.